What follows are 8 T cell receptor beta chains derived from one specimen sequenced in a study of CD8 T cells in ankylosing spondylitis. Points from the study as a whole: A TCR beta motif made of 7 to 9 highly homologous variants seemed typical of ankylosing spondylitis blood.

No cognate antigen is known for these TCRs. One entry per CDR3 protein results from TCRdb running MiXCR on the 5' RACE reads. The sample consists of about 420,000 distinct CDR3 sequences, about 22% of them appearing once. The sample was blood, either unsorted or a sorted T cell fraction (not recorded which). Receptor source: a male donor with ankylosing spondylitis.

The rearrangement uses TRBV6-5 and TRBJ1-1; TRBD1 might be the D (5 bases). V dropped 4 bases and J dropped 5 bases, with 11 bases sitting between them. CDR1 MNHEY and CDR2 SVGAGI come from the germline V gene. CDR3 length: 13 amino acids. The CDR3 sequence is CASSLGVRTEAFF. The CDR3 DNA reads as TGTGCCAGCAGTTTGGGGGTAAGGACTGAAGCTTTCTTT.

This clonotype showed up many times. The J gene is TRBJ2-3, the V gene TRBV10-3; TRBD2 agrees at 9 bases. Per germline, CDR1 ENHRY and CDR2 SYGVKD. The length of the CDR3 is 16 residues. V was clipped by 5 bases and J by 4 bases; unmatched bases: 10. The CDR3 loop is CAISLSDSGRPDTQYF. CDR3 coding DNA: TGTGCCATCAGTCTGTCTGATAGCGGGAGACCAGATACGCAGTATTTT.

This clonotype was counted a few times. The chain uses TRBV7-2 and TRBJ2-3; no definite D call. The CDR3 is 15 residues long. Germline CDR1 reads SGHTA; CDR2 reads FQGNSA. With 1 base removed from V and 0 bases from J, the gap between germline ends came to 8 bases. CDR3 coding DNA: TGTGCCAGCAGCTTAGTTCAGCGAAGCACAGATACGCAGTATTTT. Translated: CASSLVQRSTDTQYF. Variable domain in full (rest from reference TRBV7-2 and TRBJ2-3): GAGVSQSPSNKVTEKGKDVELRCDPISGHTALYWYRQSLGQGLEFLIYFQGNSAPDKSGLPSDRFSAERTGGSVSTLTIQRTQQEDSAVYLCASSLVQRSTDTQYFGPGTRLTVL.

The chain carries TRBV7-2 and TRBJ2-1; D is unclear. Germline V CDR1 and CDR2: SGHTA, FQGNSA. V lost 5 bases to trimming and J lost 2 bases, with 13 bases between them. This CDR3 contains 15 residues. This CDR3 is CASSPFGGAYNEQFF. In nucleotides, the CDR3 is TGTGCCAGCAGCCCGTTCGGTGGGGCCTACAATGAGCAGTTCTTC.

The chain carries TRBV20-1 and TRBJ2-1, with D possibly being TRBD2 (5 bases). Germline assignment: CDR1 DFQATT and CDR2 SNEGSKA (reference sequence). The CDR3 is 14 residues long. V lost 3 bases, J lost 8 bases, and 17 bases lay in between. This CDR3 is CSARSMMVSDEQFF. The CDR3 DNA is TGCAGTGCTAGGTCCATGATGGTTAGCGATGAGCAGTTCTTC.

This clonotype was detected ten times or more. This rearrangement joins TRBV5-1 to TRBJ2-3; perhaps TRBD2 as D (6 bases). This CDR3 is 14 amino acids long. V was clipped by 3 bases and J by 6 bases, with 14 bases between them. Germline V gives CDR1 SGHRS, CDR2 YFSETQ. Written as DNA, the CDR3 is TGCGCCAGCAGCTCCACGGTCGGGAGTGATACGCAGTATTTT. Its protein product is CASSSTVGSDTQYF.

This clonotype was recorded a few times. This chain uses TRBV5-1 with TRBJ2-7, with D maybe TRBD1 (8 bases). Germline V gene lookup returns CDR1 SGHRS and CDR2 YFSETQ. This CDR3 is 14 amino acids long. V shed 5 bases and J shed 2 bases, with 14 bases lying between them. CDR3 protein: CASRRTGTTYEQYF. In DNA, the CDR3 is TGCGCCAGCAGGCGGACAGGGACTACCTACGAGCAGTACTTC.

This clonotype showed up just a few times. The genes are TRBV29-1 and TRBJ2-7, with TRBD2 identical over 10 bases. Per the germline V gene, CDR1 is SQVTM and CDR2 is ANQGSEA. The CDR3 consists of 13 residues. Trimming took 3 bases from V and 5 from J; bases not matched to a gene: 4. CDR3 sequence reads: CSVDSSGSHEQYF. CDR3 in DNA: TGCAGCGTTGATTCTAGCGGGAGCCACGAGCAGTACTTC.